This TCR beta chain stems from a study of T cells after yellow fever vaccination. Making TCR cDNA involved 5'RACE template switching, which added UMIs and a universal primer site. TCRdb redid the calling of the 5' RACE reads with MiXCR, one entry per CDR3 protein. The sample holds roughly 250,000 distinct CDR3 sequences, roughly 13% seen once. The CDR3 runs 16 residues. In germline, CDR1 is LNHNV, CDR2 YYDKDF (reference sequence). With 5 bases clipped from V and 4 bases from J, the junction kept 8 bases outside the gene matches. As for this clonotype: Antigen specificity is unknown.

Whole-study findings and limits: FACS-sorted repertoires might harbor abundant contaminating clonotypes from the bulk population. The CD4 and CD8 compartments had a small share of their clonotypes in common.

The receptor was isolated from a man aged 25-40 years who received the YFV17D yellow fever vaccine. The chain recombines TRBV15 with TRBJ2-1; TRBD2 matches at 10 bases. Sequencing used CD4+ T cells sorted from PBMCs, obtained 45 days after the yellow fever booster vaccination. CDR3 sequence: CATSLQLAGAYNEQFF. The CDR3 nucleotides read TGTGCCACCAGCCTACAGCTAGCGGGAGCTTACAATGAGCAGTTCTTC.